The rows below give T cell receptor beta chains drawn from one sample of a study of shared clonotypes between healthy human individuals. The data were produced by immunoSEQ multiplex PCR, yet TCRdb's version contains in-frame clones alone and is incomplete. Among approximately 1.5 million clones listed, around 98.5% were seen once. The sequenced sample was naive CD4+ T cells sorted from blood. These receptors were collected from a man younger than 45 in good health. Both conserved end residues are part of each CDR3. The D gene is left open where the match is weak. The size field is filled for only some rows; it gives once, few, many or a size class.

J gene: TRBJ2-3
clone size: .
V gene: TRBV18
D gene: .
CDR3 protein: CASSAVTGTLPDTQYF
CDR3 DNA: TGTGCCAGCTCAGCAGTAACCGGGACTCTCCCAGATACGCAGTATTTT

J gene: TRBJ2-3
clone size: .
V gene: TRBV9
D gene: .
CDR3 protein: CASSVANTGYPSTDTQYF
CDR3 DNA: TGTGCCAGCAGCGTAGCCAACACAGGTTACCCTAGCACAGATACGCAGTATTTT

J gene: TRBJ2-3
clone size: .
V gene: TRBV18
D gene: .
CDR3 protein: CASSPQGFVSDTQYF
CDR3 DNA: TGTGCCAGCTCACCACAGGGCTTCGTGTCAGATACGCAGTATTTT

J gene: TRBJ2-1
clone size: .
V gene: TRBV6-5
D gene: .
CDR3 protein: CASSGRGNEQFF
CDR3 DNA: TGTGCCAGCAGTGGCAGGGGCAATGAGCAGTTCTTC

J gene: TRBJ2-3
clone size: .
V gene: TRBV11-2
D gene: .
CDR3 protein: CASSLVDRKVDSEADTQYF
CDR3 DNA: TGTGCCAGCAGCTTAGTAGATCGCAAGGTAGACAGCGAAGCAGATACGCAGTATTTT

J gene: TRBJ2-7
clone size: once
V gene: TRBV7-9
D gene: TRBD1
CDR3 protein: CASSKGQEGTYEQYF
CDR3 DNA: TGTGCCAGCAGCAAGGGACAGGAGGGAACCTACGAGCAGTACTTC

J gene: TRBJ2-5
clone size: .
V gene: TRBV12-5
D gene: TRBD2
CDR3 protein: CASGLGTSGRYHQETQYF
CDR3 DNA: TGTGCTAGTGGCCTTGGGACTAGCGGGAGGTACCACCAAGAGACCCAGTACTTC

J gene: TRBJ2-1
clone size: .
V gene: TRBV7-2
D gene: .
CDR3 protein: CASSFLVPPYNEQFF
CDR3 DNA: TGTGCCAGCAGCTTTTTAGTCCCCCCATACAATGAGCAGTTCTTC

J gene: TRBJ2-3
clone size: .
V gene: TRBV7-9
D gene: .
CDR3 protein: CASSFGDTQYF
CDR3 DNA: TGTGCCAGCAGCTTTGGAGATACGCAGTATTTT

J gene: TRBJ2-7
clone size: .
V gene: TRBV19
D gene: TRBD1
CDR3 protein: CASNRGLGYEQYF
CDR3 DNA: TGTGCCAGCAACAGGGGCCTGGGTTACGAGCAGTACTTC

J gene: TRBJ2-5
clone size: once
V gene: TRBV20-1
D gene: TRBD2
CDR3 protein: CSARGGETQYF
CDR3 DNA: TGCAGTGCTCGCGGGGGGGAGACCCAGTACTTC

J gene: TRBJ2-7
clone size: .
V gene: TRBV27
D gene: TRBD1
CDR3 protein: CASRRKPGQSYEQYF
CDR3 DNA: TGTGCCAGCAGACGCAAACCGGGACAGTCGTACGAGCAGTACTTC

J gene: TRBJ1-1
clone size: .
V gene: TRBV7-2
D gene: TRBD1
CDR3 protein: CASSSTGVLGAFF
CDR3 DNA: TGTGCCAGCAGCTCGACAGGGGTTCTCGGAGCTTTCTTT

J gene: TRBJ2-7
clone size: .
V gene: TRBV10-3
D gene: .
CDR3 protein: CAISARAHEQYF
CDR3 DNA: TGTGCCATCAGTGCGAGAGCTCACGAGCAGTACTTC

J gene: TRBJ2-1
clone size: .
V gene: TRBV5-6
D gene: .
CDR3 protein: CASSLNLAHYNEQFF
CDR3 DNA: TGTGCCAGCAGCTTGAATCTAGCGCACTACAATGAGCAGTTCTTC

J gene: TRBJ2-1
clone size: .
V gene: TRBV15
D gene: .
CDR3 protein: CATSKSYDSSYNEQFF
CDR3 DNA: TGTGCCACCAGCAAAAGCTACGATAGCTCCTACAATGAGCAGTTCTTC

J gene: TRBJ2-2
clone size: .
V gene: TRBV6-4
D gene: TRBD1
CDR3 protein: CASSRDSPTASATGELFF
CDR3 DNA: TGTGCCAGCAGTCGGGACAGCCCTACGGCGAGTGCCACCGGGGAGCTGTTTTTT

J gene: TRBJ2-3
clone size: .
V gene: TRBV11-2
D gene: .
CDR3 protein: CASSQTGNTQYF
CDR3 DNA: TGTGCCAGCAGCCAGACTGGAAATACGCAGTATTTT

J gene: TRBJ2-5
clone size: once
V gene: TRBV18
D gene: .
CDR3 protein: CASSPLGGESQETQYF
CDR3 DNA: TGTGCCAGCTCACCATTGGGAGGAGAATCCCAAGAGACCCAGTACTTC

J gene: TRBJ1-1
clone size: once
V gene: TRBV28
D gene: .
CDR3 protein: CASSSAHQEAFF
CDR3 DNA: TGTGCCAGCAGTTCCGCTCATCAAGAAGCTTTCTTT

J gene: TRBJ2-1
clone size: .
V gene: TRBV7-9
D gene: .
CDR3 protein: CASSIGGGRVEQFF
CDR3 DNA: TGTGCCAGCAGCATCGGAGGGGGGCGAGTGGAGCAGTTCTTC

J gene: TRBJ1-2
clone size: .
V gene: TRBV13
D gene: .
CDR3 protein: CASSLTQGVFGYTF
CDR3 DNA: TGTGCCAGCAGCTTAACCCAAGGGGTCTTTGGCTACACCTTC

J gene: TRBJ1-2
clone size: .
V gene: TRBV5-4
D gene: .
CDR3 protein: CASSLDINYGYTF
CDR3 DNA: TGTGCCAGCAGCTTGGACATTAACTATGGCTACACCTTC

J gene: TRBJ2-2
clone size: .
V gene: TRBV5-6
D gene: .
CDR3 protein: CASFPQRRTGELFF
CDR3 DNA: TGTGCCAGCTTCCCCCAGCGGAGGACCGGGGAGCTGTTTTTT

J gene: TRBJ2-3
clone size: .
V gene: TRBV25-1
D gene: .
CDR3 protein: CASKAHSTDTQYF
CDR3 DNA: TGTGCCAGCAAAGCGCACAGCACAGATACGCAGTATTTT

J gene: TRBJ2-2
clone size: .
V gene: TRBV10-2
D gene: .
CDR3 protein: CASRFLPGELFF
CDR3 DNA: TGCGCCAGCAGGTTCCTCCCCGGGGAGCTGTTTTTT

J gene: TRBJ2-7
clone size: .
V gene: TRBV6-1
D gene: TRBD1
CDR3 protein: CASSDGTGEGEQYF
CDR3 DNA: TGTGCCAGCAGTGATGGGACAGGGGAGGGCGAGCAGTACTTC

J gene: TRBJ2-1
clone size: .
V gene: TRBV2
D gene: .
CDR3 protein: CASFGSTGQIYNEQFF
CDR3 DNA: TGTGCCAGCTTCGGAAGTACGGGGCAGATCTACAATGAGCAGTTCTTC

J gene: TRBJ2-1
clone size: .
V gene: TRBV5-4
D gene: TRBD1
CDR3 protein: CASSLGPRPGTGDNEQFF
CDR3 DNA: TGTGCCAGCAGCTTGGGCCCCCGTCCCGGGACAGGGGACAATGAGCAGTTCTTC

J gene: TRBJ2-7
clone size: .
V gene: TRBV28
D gene: .
CDR3 protein: CASSLRRGDGQYF
CDR3 DNA: TGTGCCAGCAGTTTAAGGCGGGGTGACGGGCAGTACTTC

J gene: TRBJ2-3
clone size: .
V gene: TRBV19
D gene: .
CDR3 protein: CASSISGGADTQYF
CDR3 DNA: TGTGCCAGTAGTATCTCCGGTGGGGCAGATACGCAGTATTTT

J gene: TRBJ2-7
clone size: .
V gene: TRBV7-2
D gene: .
CDR3 protein: CASSLTWGQLYEQYF
CDR3 DNA: TGTGCCAGCAGCTTGACCTGGGGGCAGCTCTACGAGCAGTACTTC

J gene: TRBJ2-1
clone size: .
V gene: TRBV9
D gene: TRBD2
CDR3 protein: CASSPGLAGWGYNEQFF
CDR3 DNA: TGTGCCAGCAGTCCGGGACTAGCGGGATGGGGATACAATGAGCAGTTCTTC